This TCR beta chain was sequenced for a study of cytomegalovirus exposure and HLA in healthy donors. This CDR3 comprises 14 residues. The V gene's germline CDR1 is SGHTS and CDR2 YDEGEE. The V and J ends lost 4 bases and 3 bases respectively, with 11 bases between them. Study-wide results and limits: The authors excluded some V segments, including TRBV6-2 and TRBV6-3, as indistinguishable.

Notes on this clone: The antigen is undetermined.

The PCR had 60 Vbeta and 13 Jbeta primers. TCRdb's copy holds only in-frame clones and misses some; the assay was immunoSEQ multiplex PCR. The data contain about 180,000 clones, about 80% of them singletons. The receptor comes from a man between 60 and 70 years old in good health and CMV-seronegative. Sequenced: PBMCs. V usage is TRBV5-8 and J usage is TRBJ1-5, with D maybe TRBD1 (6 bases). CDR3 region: CASSRGQFNQPQHF. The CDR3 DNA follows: TGTGCCAGCAGCCGTGGACAGTTCAATCAGCCCCAGCATTTT.